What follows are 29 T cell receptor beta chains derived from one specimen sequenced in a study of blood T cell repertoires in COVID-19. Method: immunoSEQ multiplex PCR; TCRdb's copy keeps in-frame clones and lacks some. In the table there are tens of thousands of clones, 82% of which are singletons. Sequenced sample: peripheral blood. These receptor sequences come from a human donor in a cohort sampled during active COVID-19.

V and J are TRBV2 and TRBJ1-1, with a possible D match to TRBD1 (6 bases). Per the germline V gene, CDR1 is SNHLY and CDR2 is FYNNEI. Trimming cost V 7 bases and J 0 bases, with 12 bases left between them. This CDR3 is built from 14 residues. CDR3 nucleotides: TGTGCCAGCACTCGACAGGATTTGAACACTGAAGCTTTCTTT. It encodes CASTRQDLNTEAFF.

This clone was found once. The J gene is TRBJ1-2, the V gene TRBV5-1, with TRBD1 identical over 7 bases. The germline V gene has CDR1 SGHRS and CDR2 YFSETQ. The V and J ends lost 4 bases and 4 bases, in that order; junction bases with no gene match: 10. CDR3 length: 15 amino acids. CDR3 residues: CASSTGQPTSYGYTF. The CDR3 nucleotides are TGCGCCAGCAGCACGGGACAGCCTACAAGCTATGGCTACACCTTC.

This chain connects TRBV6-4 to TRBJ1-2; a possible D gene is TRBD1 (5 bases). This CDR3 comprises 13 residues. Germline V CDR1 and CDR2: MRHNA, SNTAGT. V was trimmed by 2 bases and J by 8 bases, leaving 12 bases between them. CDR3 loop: CASSDGAGNGYTF. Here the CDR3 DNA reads TGTGCCAGCAGTGACGGGGCAGGGAACGGCTACACCTTC.

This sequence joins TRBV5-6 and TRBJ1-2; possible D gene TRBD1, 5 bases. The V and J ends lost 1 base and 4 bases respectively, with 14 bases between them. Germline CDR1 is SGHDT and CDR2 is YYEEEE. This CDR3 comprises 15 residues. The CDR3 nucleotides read TGTGCCAGCAGCTTGTTCTCAGGGCCCGGCTATGGCTACACCTTC. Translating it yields CASSLFSGPGYGYTF.

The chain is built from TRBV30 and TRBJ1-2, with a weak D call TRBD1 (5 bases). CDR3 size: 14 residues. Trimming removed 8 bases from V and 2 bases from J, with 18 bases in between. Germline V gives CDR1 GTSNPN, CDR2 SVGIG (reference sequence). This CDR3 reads CARSYGTGNYGYTF. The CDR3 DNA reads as TGTGCCAGATCCTACGGTACAGGAAACTATGGCTACACCTTC.

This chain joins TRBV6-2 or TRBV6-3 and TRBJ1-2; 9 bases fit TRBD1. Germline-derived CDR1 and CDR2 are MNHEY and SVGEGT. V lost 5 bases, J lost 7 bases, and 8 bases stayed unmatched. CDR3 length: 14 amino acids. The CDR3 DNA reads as TGTGCCAGCAGTGATCCGGGACAGGGACGTGGCTACACCTTC. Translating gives CASSDPGQGRGYTF.

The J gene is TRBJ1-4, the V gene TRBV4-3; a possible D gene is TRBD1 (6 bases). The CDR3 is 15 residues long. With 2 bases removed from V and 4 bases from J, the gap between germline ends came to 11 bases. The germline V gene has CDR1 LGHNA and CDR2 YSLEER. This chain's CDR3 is CASSQKDSYNEKLFF. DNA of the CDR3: TGCGCCAGCAGCCAAAAGGACAGTTATAATGAAAAACTGTTTTTT.

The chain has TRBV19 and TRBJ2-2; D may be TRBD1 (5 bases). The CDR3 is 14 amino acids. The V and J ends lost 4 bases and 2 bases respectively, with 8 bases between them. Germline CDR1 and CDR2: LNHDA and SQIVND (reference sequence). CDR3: CASSTGHNTGELFF. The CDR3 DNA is TGTGCCAGTAGTACCGGACATAACACCGGGGAGCTGTTTTTT.

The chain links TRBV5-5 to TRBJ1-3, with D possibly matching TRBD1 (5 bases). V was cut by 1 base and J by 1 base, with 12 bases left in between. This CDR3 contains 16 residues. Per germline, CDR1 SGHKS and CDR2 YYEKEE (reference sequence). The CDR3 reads CASSLIRGGSGNTIYF. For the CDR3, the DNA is TGTGCCAGCAGCTTGATTCGGGGGGGATCTGGAAACACCATATATTTT.

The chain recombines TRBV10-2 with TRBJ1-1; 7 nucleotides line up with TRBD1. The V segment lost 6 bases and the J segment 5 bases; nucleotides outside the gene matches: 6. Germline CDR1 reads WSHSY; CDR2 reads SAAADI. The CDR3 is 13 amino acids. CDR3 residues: CASRDYRGTEAFF. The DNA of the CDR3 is TGCGCCAGCAGAGACTACAGGGGAACTGAAGCTTTCTTT.

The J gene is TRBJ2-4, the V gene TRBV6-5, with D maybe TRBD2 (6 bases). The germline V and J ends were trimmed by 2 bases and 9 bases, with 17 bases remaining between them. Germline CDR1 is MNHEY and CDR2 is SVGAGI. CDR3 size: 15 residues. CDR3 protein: CASSYAGPSRGIQYF. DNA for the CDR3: TGTGCCAGCAGTTACGCGGGACCGAGTCGGGGCATTCAGTACTTC.

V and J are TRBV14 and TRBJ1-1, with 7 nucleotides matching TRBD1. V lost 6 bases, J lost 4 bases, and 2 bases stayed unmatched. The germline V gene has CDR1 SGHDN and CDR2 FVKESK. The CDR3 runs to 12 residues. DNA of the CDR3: TGTGCCAGCAGTCCAGGGGGCACTGAAGCTTTCTTT. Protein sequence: CASSPGGTEAFF.

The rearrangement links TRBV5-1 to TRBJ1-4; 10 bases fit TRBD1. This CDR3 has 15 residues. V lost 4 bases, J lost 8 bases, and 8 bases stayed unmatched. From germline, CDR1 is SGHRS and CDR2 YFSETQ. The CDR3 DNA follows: TGCGCCAGCAGCGATCCGGGACAGGGGAAGGAAAAACTGTTTTTT. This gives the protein CASSDPGQGKEKLFF. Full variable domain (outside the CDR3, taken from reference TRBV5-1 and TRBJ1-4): KAGVTQTPRYLIKTRGQQVTLSCSPISGHRSVSWYQQTPGQGLQFLFEYFSETQRNKGNFPGRFSGRQFSNSRSEMNVSTLELGDSALYLCASSDPGQGKEKLFFGSGTQLSVL.

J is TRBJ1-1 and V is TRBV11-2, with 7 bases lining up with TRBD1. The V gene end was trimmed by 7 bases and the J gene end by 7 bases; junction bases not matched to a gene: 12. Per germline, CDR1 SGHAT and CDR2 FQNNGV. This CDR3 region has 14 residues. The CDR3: CASTFILRDSEAFF. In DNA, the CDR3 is TGTGCCAGCACCTTTATCCTCCGGGACAGTGAAGCTTTCTTT.

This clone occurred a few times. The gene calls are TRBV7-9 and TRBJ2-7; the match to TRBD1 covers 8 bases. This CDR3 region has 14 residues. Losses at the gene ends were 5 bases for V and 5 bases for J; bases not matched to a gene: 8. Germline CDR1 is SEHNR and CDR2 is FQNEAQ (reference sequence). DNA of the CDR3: TGTGCCAGCAGCCCCTCTGGACAGGGCCACGAGCAGTACTTC. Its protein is CASSPSGQGHEQYF.

The CDR3 coding sequence is TGCGCCAGCAGCTTAAGAGACAGGGGCTACGAGCAGTACTTC. It encodes CASSLRDRGYEQYF. V gene TRBV5-1 combines with J gene TRBJ2-7; TRBD1 matches at 8 bases. Trimming took 2 bases from V and 3 from J; bases not matched to a gene: 4. Per the germline V gene, CDR1 is SGHRS and CDR2 is YFSETQ. CDR3 length: 14 residues.

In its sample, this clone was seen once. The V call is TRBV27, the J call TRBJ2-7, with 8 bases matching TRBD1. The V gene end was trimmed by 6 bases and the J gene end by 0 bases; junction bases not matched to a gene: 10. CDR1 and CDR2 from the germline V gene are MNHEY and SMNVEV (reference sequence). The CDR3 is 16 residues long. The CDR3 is CASSASTGESSYEQYF. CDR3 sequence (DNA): TGTGCCAGCAGCGCATCGACAGGGGAGAGCTCCTACGAGCAGTACTTC.

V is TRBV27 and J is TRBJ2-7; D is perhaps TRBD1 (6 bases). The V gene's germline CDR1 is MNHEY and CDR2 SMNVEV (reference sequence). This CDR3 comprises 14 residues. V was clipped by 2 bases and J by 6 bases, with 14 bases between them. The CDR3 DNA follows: TGTGCCAGCAGTTTACTGGGGGCCCGCGCCGAGCAGTACTTC. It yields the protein CASSLLGARAEQYF.

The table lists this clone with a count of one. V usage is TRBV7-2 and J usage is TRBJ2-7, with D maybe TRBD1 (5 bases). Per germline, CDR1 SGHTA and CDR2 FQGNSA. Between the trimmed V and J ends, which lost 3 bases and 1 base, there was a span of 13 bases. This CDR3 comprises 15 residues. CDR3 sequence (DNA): TGTGCCAGCAGCTTCGGACCGGCAGGGTCCTACGAGCAGTACTTC. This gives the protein CASSFGPAGSYEQYF.

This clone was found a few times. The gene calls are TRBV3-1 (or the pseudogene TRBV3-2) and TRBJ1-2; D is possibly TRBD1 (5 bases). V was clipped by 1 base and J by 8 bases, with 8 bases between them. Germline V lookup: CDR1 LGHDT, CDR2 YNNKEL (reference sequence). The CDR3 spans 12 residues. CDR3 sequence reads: CASSQGQWGYTF. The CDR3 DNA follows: TGTGCCAGCAGCCAAGGACAGTGGGGCTACACCTTC.

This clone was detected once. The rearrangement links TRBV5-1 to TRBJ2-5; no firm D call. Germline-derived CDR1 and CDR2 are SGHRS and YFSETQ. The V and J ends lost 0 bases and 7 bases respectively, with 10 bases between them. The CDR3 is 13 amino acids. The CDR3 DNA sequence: TGCGCCAGCAGCTTGGAAGCAAGAGGGACCCAGTACTTC. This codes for CASSLEARGTQYF.

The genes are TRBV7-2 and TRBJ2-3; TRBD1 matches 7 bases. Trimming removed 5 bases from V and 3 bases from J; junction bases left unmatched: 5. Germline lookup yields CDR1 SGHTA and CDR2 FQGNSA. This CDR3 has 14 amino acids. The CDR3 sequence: CASSPDRVTDTQYF. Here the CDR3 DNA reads TGTGCCAGCAGCCCCGACAGGGTAACAGATACGCAGTATTTT.

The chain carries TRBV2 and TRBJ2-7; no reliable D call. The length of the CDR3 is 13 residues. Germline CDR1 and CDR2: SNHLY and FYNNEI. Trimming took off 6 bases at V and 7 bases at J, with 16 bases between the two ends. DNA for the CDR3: TGTGCCAGCAGCCCCGGGTTACAACGGGAGCAGTACTTC. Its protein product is CASSPGLQREQYF.

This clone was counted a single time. The CDR3 region has the DNA TGTGCCAGCATCTCTTCCTACGAGCAGTACTTC. It is translated as CASISSYEQYF. This rearrangement joins TRBV6-5 to TRBJ2-7; D uncertain. The CDR3 contains 11 residues. V was cut by 7 bases and J by 1 base, with 5 bases left in between. Germline loops: CDR1 MNHEY, CDR2 SVGAGI.

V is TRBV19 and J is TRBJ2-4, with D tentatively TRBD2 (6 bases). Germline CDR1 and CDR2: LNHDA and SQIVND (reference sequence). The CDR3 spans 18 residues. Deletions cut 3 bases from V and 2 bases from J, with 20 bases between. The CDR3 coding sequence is TGTGCCAGTAGTATCGATCCTGCGGAGGGCTGGTCCAAAAACATTCAGTACTTC. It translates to CASSIDPAEGWSKNIQYF.

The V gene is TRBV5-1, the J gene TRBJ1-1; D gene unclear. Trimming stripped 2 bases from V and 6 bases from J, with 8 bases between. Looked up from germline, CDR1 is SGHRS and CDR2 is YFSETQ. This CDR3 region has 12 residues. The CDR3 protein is CASSFESAEAFF. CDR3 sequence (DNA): TGCGCCAGCAGCTTCGAGAGCGCTGAAGCTTTCTTT.

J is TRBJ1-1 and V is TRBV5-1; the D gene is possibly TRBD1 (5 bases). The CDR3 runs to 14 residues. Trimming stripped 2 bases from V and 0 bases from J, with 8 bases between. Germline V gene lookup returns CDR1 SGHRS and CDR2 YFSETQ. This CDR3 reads CASSFWGMNTEAFF. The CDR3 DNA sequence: TGCGCCAGCAGCTTTTGGGGCATGAACACTGAAGCTTTCTTT.

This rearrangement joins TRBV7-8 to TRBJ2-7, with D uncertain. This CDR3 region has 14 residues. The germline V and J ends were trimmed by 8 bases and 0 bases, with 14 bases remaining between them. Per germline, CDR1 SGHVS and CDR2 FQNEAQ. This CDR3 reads CASRRDAFSYEQYF. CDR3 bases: TGTGCCAGCCGCCGAGACGCGTTCTCCTACGAGCAGTACTTC.

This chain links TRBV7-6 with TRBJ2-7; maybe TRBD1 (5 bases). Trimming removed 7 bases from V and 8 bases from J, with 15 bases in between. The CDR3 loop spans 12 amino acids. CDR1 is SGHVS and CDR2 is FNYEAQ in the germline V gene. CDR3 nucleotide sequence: TGTGCCAGCACTGCAGGGCACGGAAAGCAGTACTTC. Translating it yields CASTAGHGKQYF. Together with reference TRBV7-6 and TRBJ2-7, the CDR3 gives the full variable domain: GAGVSQSPRYKVTKRGQDVALRCDPISGHVSLYWYRQALGQGPEFLTYFNYEAQQDKSGLPNDRFSAERPEGSISTLTIQRTEQRDSAMYRCASTAGHGKQYFGPGTRLTVT.